This T cell receptor beta chain was profiled in a study of blood T cells in healthy people across ages. The study, taken as a whole, reports: Compared with aged donors, long-lived donors showed fewer expanded clones, suggesting selection. Conclusively comparing naive with antigen-experienced cells was impossible with unsorted PBMCs.

Of note for this clonotype: Antigen: not known.

Alongside a J-beta primer mix, a sample-barcoded 5' primer served in a second PCR lasting about 7 to 11 cycles. TCRdb independently ran MiXCR on the 5' RACE reads; one entry per CDR3 protein. The top ten hold around 40% of the sample, which has 750,000 to 950,000 distinct CDR3 sequences, roughly 50% seen once. The origin of this receptor is a man older than 75 in good health. Sequencing was carried out using blood.

For the CDR3, the DNA is TGCGCCAGCAGCTTGAGGCTAGCGGGGGCCCTCCGCGGGGAGCTGTTTTTT. Translating gives CASSLRLAGALRGELFF. This rearrangement joins TRBV5-1 to TRBJ2-2; 10 positions agree with TRBD2. Per the germline V gene, CDR1 is SGHRS and CDR2 is YFSETQ. This CDR3 is 17 amino acids long. V trimming: 1 base; J trimming: 7 bases; junction bases outside the gene matches: 10.